This entry lists 5 T cell receptor beta chains sequenced from one sample in a study of vaccination effects on CD4 cells after COVID-19. The repertoire was sequenced with immunoSEQ multiplex PCR; TCRdb's copy has only in-frame clones and lacks some. The sample contains fewer than 30,000 clones, roughly four fifths of which appear only once. Viral peptide pool expansion of antigen-specific CD4+ T cells preceded sequencing in the ViraFEST assay. Cells that had been cultured for 10 days were the source of isolated CD4+ T cells. It was two doses of either the BNT162b2 or mRNA-1273 vaccine that participants received. Antigens for these TCRs are unknown. Sequenced material: CD4+ T cells from PBMCs cultured with HCoV-NL63 spike peptides, taken after COVID-19 vaccination. The receptors originated from a human donor who received a COVID-19 vaccine. Some clones in this sample may be carry-over from other donors' samples.

The chain's CDR3 is CASSLDGGPLGFYGYTF. The CDR3 DNA reads as TGCGCCAGCAGCTTGGACGGGGGGCCCCTCGGCTTCTATGGCTACACCTTC. The chain is built from TRBV5-1 and TRBJ1-2; weak D call: TRBD1 (6 bases). V shed 0 bases and J shed 4 bases, with 19 bases lying between them. CDR3 length: 17 amino acids. Germline V gene lookup returns CDR1 SGHRS and CDR2 YFSETQ.

The chain is built from TRBV4-2 and TRBJ2-5, with 16 nucleotides matching TRBD2. CDR1 is LGHNA, CDR2 YNFKEQ, per germline. The J segment lost 4 bases and the V segment lost 3 bases, leaving 5 bases of the junction unmatched. The CDR3 length is 17 residues. This CDR3 is CASSQTGLAGGGETQYF. DNA for the CDR3: TGTGCCAGCAGCCAGACGGGACTAGCGGGAGGGGGAGAGACCCAGTACTTC.

V gene TRBV24-1 combines with J gene TRBJ2-5; the match to TRBD2 covers 12 bases. Germline CDR1 is KGHDR and CDR2 is SFDVKD. This CDR3 is built from 15 residues. J gave up 6 bases and V 5 bases, and 6 bases lay outside the gene matches. CDR3 loop: CATSATTSGSQTQYF. DNA for the CDR3: TGTGCCACCAGTGCCACGACTAGCGGGAGTCAGACCCAGTACTTC.

V usage is TRBV30 and J usage is TRBJ1-1; D uncertain. Trimming took 2 bases from V and 6 from J, leaving 16 bases between them. Germline V gene data show CDR1 as GTSNPN and CDR2 as SVGIG (reference sequence). The CDR3 is 14 residues long. CDR3 amino acids: CAWSIGLTVAEAFF. The CDR3 bases are TGTGCCTGGAGTATTGGCCTCACGGTGGCTGAAGCTTTCTTT.

The CDR3 bases are TGCAGCGTCGGGGCAGGGGGGTTGGGCTACACCTTC. Amino acid sequence: CSVGAGGLGYTF. The chain couples TRBV29-1 to TRBJ1-2; 7 bases map to TRBD1. Germline-derived CDR1 and CDR2 are SQVTM and ANQGSEA. V was pared by 6 bases and J by 8 bases, with 9 bases of the junction left unmatched. The CDR3 has 12 amino acids.